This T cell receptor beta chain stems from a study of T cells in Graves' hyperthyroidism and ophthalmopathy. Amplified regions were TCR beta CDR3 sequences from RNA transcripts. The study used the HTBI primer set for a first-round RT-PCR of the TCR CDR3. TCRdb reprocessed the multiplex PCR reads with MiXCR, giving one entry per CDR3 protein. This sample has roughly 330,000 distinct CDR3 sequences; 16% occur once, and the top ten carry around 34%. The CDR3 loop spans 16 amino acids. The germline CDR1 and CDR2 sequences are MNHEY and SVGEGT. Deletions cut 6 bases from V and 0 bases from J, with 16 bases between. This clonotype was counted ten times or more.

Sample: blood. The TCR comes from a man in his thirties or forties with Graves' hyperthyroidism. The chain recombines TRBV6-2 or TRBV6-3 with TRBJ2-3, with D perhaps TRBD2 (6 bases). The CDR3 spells CASRSLGGSSTDTQYF. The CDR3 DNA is TGTGCCAGCAGGTCGTTGGGGGGATCTAGCACAGATACGCAGTATTTT.